This T cell receptor (beta chain) derives from a study of T cells expressing NK-cell markers. On the study more broadly: Sorted CD3+CD56+NKG2C+, CD3+CD56+NKG2C- and CD3+CD56-NKG2C+ T cells provided the TCR beta repertoires. One of the eight sequenced donors was seronegative, whereas the other seven were HCMV-seropositive.

Germline CDR1 SGHTA, CDR2 FQGNSA. The CDR3 covers 12 residues. A 5'RACE template switching approach incorporating UMIs was used to make TCR beta cDNA. After re-calling the 5' RACE reads, TCRdb lists one entry per CDR3 protein, DNA absent. The sample holds 400,000 to 500,000 distinct CDR3 sequences. Study outcomes and limitations: These same clonotypes (in several donors) also led the CD3+CD56-NKG2C+ fraction.

A word on this clonotype: Its antigen is unknown.

The genes are TRBV7-2 and TRBJ1-1. What was sequenced was blood T cells: a sorted CD56 or NKG2C T cell subset, CD4+ or CD8+ T cells, or bulk PBMC T cells (not recorded which). This sequence originates from a woman between 18 and 75 years old in good health. CDR3 residues: CASSYLHAEAFF.